A selection of T cell receptor beta chains follows, all from one sample in a study of a mutant IDH1 vaccine in newly diagnosed glioma. This table comes from immunoSEQ multiplex PCR, and its TCRdb copy is limited to in-frame clones, with some not included. The sample holds under 70,000 clones; around 81% are singletons and the top ten take about 3.3%. Their specific antigens are unknown. Sequencing was performed on PBMCs, taken from a glioma patient whose treatment included an IDH1 peptide vaccine. These receptors came from a man aged 25 to 40 with glioma. The CDR3 runs from the conserved cysteine through the conserved F or W. D genes are given only for firm matches. Size tells how often a clone was seen (once, few, many) or the class of an expanded clone, and some rows leave it out.

>TRBV7-6|TRBJ1-1|.|TRBD1
TGTGCCAGCAGCTCCCATAACAGGGGGCGAACTGAAGCTTTCTTT
CASSSHNRGRTEAFF
>TRBV2|TRBJ2-1|.|.
TGTGCCAGCAGGAGAGAGGGGAATGAGCAGTTCTTC
CASRREGNEQFF
>TRBV18|TRBJ1-3|.|TRBD1
TGTGCCAGCTCGGATGGGACAGGCCTCTCTGGAAACACCATATATTTT
CASSDGTGLSGNTIYF
>TRBV9|TRBJ2-1|.|TRBD2
TGTGCCAGCAGCGAGTGGGGGGAGGGGACCTCCTACAATGAGCAGTTCTTC
CASSEWGEGTSYNEQFF
>TRBV13|TRBJ2-7|.|.
TGTGCCAGCAGCTCCAGACTGAAACATAACGAGCAGTACTTC
CASSSRLKHNEQYF
>TRBV6-5|TRBJ1-1|.|.
TGTGCCAGCAGTTACTACTTGACAGGGAACACTGAAGCTTTCTTT
CASSYYLTGNTEAFF
>TRBV5-6|TRBJ1-2|.|.
TGTGCCAGCAGCTTGGATCGTAAGGGTTATGGCTACACCTTC
CASSLDRKGYGYTF
>TRBV6-1|TRBJ2-5|.|.
TGTGCCAGCAGTAACCATCCGGGGGAGCAGTACTTC
CASSNHPGEQYF
>TRBV7-8|TRBJ1-5|.|TRBD1
TGTGCCAGCAGAAGCACAGGGGTATCGTCCAATCAGCCCCAGCATTTT
CASRSTGVSSNQPQHF
>TRBV4-1|TRBJ1-3|once|.
TGCGCCAGCAGCCAAGATCCATCCGGTTCTGGAAACACCATATATTTT
CASSQDPSGSGNTIYF
>TRBV6-4|TRBJ2-1|.|TRBD1
TGTGCCAGCAGTGAGGACAGGGGCTCCTACAATGAGCAGTTCTTC
CASSEDRGSYNEQFF
>TRBV4-2|TRBJ1-3|few|.
TGTGCCAGCAGCCTTTCTGGGAACACCATATATTTT
CASSLSGNTIYF
>TRBV5-1|TRBJ2-7|.|TRBD1
TGCGCCAGCAGCTTGGCCGGGACAGGCTCCTACGAGCAGTACTTC
CASSLAGTGSYEQYF
>TRBV15|TRBJ2-5|.|.
TGTGCCACCAGCACCCGGAGAGGGCAAGAGACCCAGTACTTC
CATSTRRGQETQYF
>TRBV9|TRBJ2-6|.|.
TGTGCCAGCAGCCCCAGGAGCTCTGGGGCCAACGTCCTGACTTTC
CASSPRSSGANVLTF
>TRBV5-4|TRBJ1-6|.|.
TGTGCCAGCAGACAGGGAAATTCACCCCTCCACTTT
CASRQGNSPLHF
>TRBV6-1|TRBJ2-3|once|TRBD1
TGTGCCAGCAGTGACGGGACAGGGGGCACAGATACGCAGTATTTT
CASSDGTGGTDTQYF
>TRBV4-1|TRBJ2-7|.|TRBD2
TGCGCCAGCAGCCGAACTAGCGGGGGGTCGGACGAGCAGTACTTC
CASSRTSGGSDEQYF
>TRBV4-1|TRBJ2-7|.|.
TGCGCCAGCAGCCAAGGTGCCCGGGACATCACCTACGAGCAGTACTTC
CASSQGARDITYEQYF
>TRBV2|TRBJ2-1|.|TRBD2
TGTGCCAGCAGTGAAGCGACGGGGGGGGTTTACAATGAGCAGTTCTTC
CASSEATGGVYNEQFF
>TRBV6-5|TRBJ1-6|.|TRBD1
TGTGCCAGCAGTTACTCTAGGACAGGAGAGTTTTCACCCCTCCACTTT
CASSYSRTGEFSPLHF
>TRBV5-1|TRBJ2-3|.|TRBD2
TGCGCCAGCAGCTTGGCCCCAGCGGGGCGGCATTATTTT
CASSLAPAGRHYF
>TRBV5-4|TRBJ2-1|.|TRBD1
TGTGCCAGCAGCTTGGGTGTAGGGGGCGACCTGGATGAGCAGTTCTTC
CASSLGVGGDLDEQFF
>TRBV5-1|TRBJ2-7|once|.
TGCGCCAGCAGCTGGTGGAAGGGTGGGTACGAGCAGTACTTC
CASSWWKGGYEQYF
>TRBV19|TRBJ1-5|few|TRBD1
TGTGCCAGTAGTAAAACAGGGGGCAATCAGCCCCAGCATTTT
CASSKTGGNQPQHF
>TRBV6-6|TRBJ1-1|.|TRBD1
TGTGCCAGCAGAATTGACTCAGGGGGCGAAGCTGAAGCTTTCTTT
CASRIDSGGEAEAFF
>TRBV7-2|TRBJ1-1|once|.
TGTGCCAGCAGCTTAGCGCCTACCACCGAAGCTTTCTTT
CASSLAPTTEAFF
>TRBV27|TRBJ1-2|.|.
TGTGCCAGCAGTTCTCTCGGGACACCAACACGGGGCTATGGCTACACCTTC
CASSSLGTPTRGYGYTF
>TRBV7-9|TRBJ2-5|.|TRBD2
TGTGCCAGCAGCTTTGGGACTAGTATTGGGGAGACCCAGTACTTC
CASSFGTSIGETQYF
>TRBV6-5|TRBJ1-1|.|.
TGTGCCAGCGTCGTCACAGGGCGGGGGACTGAAGCTTTCTTT
CASVVTGRGTEAFF
>TRBV9|TRBJ1-3|.|.
TGTGCCAGCAGCGTCTCTTCGGGGGCCGGTGGAAACACCATATATTTT
CASSVSSGAGGNTIYF
>TRBV18|TRBJ2-1|few|TRBD2
TGTGCCAGCTCACCAACCTACGGGGGGTGGAATGAGCAGTTCTTC
CASSPTYGGWNEQFF
>TRBV6-5|TRBJ2-5|once|.
TGTGCCAGCAGTTTAAGACGGAAACAAGAGACCCAGTACTTC
CASSLRRKQETQYF
>TRBV5-1|TRBJ2-2|.|.
TGCGCCAGCAGCTTTGGGACGGGGAACACCGGGGAGCTGTTTTTT
CASSFGTGNTGELFF
>TRBV7-9|TRBJ2-3|.|.
TGTGCCAGCAGCTTAGCAGGGAGTAGCGGTGGGACAGATACGCAGTATTTT
CASSLAGSSGGTDTQYF
>TRBV11-2|TRBJ1-1|.|.
TGTGCCAGCAGCTTCGGCTGGGACACTGAAGCTTTCTTT
CASSFGWDTEAFF
>TRBV28|TRBJ1-5|.|.
TGTGCCAGCAGTTTAGGTAGCGGGGGTTATAGCAATCAGCCCCAGCATTTT
CASSLGSGGYSNQPQHF